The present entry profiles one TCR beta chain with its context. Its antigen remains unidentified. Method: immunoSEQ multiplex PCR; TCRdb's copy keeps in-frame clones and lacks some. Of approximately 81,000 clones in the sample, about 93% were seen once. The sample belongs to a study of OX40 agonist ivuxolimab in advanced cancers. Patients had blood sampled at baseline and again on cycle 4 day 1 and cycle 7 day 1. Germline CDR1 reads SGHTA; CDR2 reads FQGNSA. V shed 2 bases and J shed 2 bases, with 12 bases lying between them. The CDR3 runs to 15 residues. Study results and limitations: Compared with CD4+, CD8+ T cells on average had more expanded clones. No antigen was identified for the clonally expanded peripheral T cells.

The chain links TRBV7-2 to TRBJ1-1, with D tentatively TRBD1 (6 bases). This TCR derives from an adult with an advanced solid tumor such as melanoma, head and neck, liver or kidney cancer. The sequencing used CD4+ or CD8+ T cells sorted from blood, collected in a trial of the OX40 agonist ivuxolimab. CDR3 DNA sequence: TGTGCCAGCAGCTTATCGGGGGGCTTTAACACTGAAGCTTTCTTT. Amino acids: CASSLSGGFNTEAFF.